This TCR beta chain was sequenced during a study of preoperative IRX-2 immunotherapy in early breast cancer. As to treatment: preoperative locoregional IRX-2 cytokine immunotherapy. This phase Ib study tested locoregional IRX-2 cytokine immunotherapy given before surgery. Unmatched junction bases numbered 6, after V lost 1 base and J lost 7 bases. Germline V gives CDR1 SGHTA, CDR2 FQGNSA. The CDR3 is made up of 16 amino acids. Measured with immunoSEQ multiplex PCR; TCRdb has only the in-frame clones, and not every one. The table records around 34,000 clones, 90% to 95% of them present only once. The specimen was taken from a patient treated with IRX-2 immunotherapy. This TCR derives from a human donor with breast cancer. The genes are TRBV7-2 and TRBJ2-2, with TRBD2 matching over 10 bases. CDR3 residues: CASSLDVAGGGGELFF. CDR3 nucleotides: TGTGCCAGCAGCTTAGATGTAGCGGGAGGTGGCGGGGAGCTGTTTTTT.